A single sample gave rise to the 24 T cell receptor beta chains below, sequenced in a study of T cells in women clearing cervical HPV infection. Sequencing used immunoSEQ multiplex PCR; TCRdb keeps in-frame clones, though not all of them. This sample carries approximately 30,000 clones, with 3.5% to 4% going to the ten biggest clones. The specimen was blood buffy coat. These receptors all come from a woman aged 18-69 years with a cervical HPV16 infection that either progressed to CIN3+ or cleared (not recorded which).

Details on this clone: Sequencing ends 3 residues short of the CDR3 end; the germline J gene provides the rest. The chain links TRBV6-2 or TRBV6-3 to TRBJ1-5, with a weak D call TRBD1 (5 bases). From germline, CDR1 is MNHEY and CDR2 SVGEGT. V was pared by 2 bases and J by 4 bases, with 6 bases between. CDR3 length equals 13 residues. This CDR3 is CASSYQGNQPQHF. The DNA read from the CDR3 is TGTGCCAGCAGTTACCAGGGTAATCAGCCC.

A word on this clone: The read ends 3 residues before the CDR3 terminus; that terminus is restored from the germline J gene. The chain has TRBV20-1 and TRBJ2-6; D is perhaps TRBD2 (5 bases). The germline gives CDR1 DFQATT, CDR2 SNEGSKA (reference sequence). V was clipped by 0 bases and J by 1 base, with 10 bases between them. The CDR3 loop spans 16 amino acids. Partial CDR3 DNA: TGCAGTGCTAGAGATAGCGCGGGTTCTGGGGCCAACGTC. Its translation is CSARDSAGSGANV. The complete CDR3 reads CSARDSAGSGANVLTF.

With regard to this clone: Read data end 3 residues before the CDR3 end; the end is taken from the germline J gene. This chain connects TRBV5-4 to TRBJ1-2, with 8 bases that match TRBD1. The germline gives CDR1 SGHNT, CDR2 YYREEE (reference sequence). The length of the CDR3 is 14 residues. Trimming cost V 4 bases and J 4 bases; bases outside gene matches: 6. The CDR3: CASSPDRVAYGYTF. CDR3 DNA (partial): TGTGCCAGCAGCCCGGACAGGGTAGCCTATGGC.

CDR3 DNA (partial): TGTGCCAGCCTTGGGGGCCATGGC. It yields the protein CASLGGHG. The whole CDR3 reads CASLGGHGYTF. The chain employs TRBV6-2 or TRBV6-3 and TRBJ1-2, with a weak D call TRBD1 (6 bases). The read ends 3 residues shy of where the CDR3 ends; the end is completed using the germline J gene. CDR1 is MNHEY, CDR2 SVGEGT, per germline. V was pared by 8 bases and J by 6 bases, with 10 bases between. CDR3 length: 11 residues.

Remarks on this clone: The CDR3 end is not reached by the read, which stops 3 residues before it; the germline J gene fills it in. The rearrangement joins TRBV19 to TRBJ1-2; 7 bases map to TRBD1. The CDR3 is 16 residues long. Per the germline V gene, CDR1 is LNHDA and CDR2 is SQIVND (reference sequence). Trimming took 4 bases from V and 4 from J; bases not matched to a gene: 12. The CDR3 loop is CASSTRDSRGTYGYTF. The DNA read from the CDR3 is TGTGCCAGTAGTACACGGGACAGCAGGGGTACCTATGGC.

As to this clone: A junction end diverges from the germline sequence, so it may reflect a read error. The CDR3 is cut off 3 residues early in the read; its end comes from the germline J gene. The J gene is TRBJ2-2, the V gene TRBV7-9; 7 positions agree with TRBD1. In germline, CDR1 is SEHNR, CDR2 FQNEAQ (reference sequence). The CDR3 is 15 residues long. The CDR3: CSSSLGWDSNEKLFF. The sequenced CDR3 bases are TGTTCCAGCAGCTTAGGGTGGGACAGTAATGAAAAG.

In regard to this clone: The read ends 3 residues before the CDR3 terminus; that terminus is restored from the germline J gene. This sequence joins TRBV13 and TRBJ2-5; D ambiguous. The germline V and J ends were trimmed by 5 bases and 4 bases, with 11 bases remaining between them. Germline V gene lookup returns CDR1 PRHDT and CDR2 FYEKMQ (reference sequence). The CDR3 consists of 13 residues. The chain's CDR3 is CASSPGSGETQYF. The sequenced CDR3 bases are TGTGCCAGCAGCCCAGGCAGTGGAGAGACC.

Turning to this clone: One junction end disagrees with the germline gene, perhaps due to a read error. The read falls 3 residues short of the CDR3 end, and the missing part is taken from the germline J gene. The rearrangement joins TRBV18 to TRBJ1-3; 7 nucleotides agree with TRBD1. Germline values: CDR1 KGHSH, CDR2 LQKENI. CDR3 length: 15 residues. The part of the CDR3 DNA that was read is TGTGCCAGCTCACCAGGGACAGTACGTGGAGACACC. It encodes CASSPGTVRGDT. The full-length CDR3 reads as CASSPGTVRGDTIYF. Filled out from reference TRBV18 and TRBJ1-3, the complete variable domain reads NAGVMQNPRHLVRRRGQEARLRCSPMKGHSHVYWYRQLPEEGLKFMVYLQKENIIDESGMPKERFSAEFPKEGPSILRIQQVVRGDSAAYFCASSPGTVRGDTIYFGEGSWLTVV.

As for this clone: The read stops 3 residues short of the end of the CDR3; the missing end is completed from the germline J gene. The chain employs TRBV18 and TRBJ1-2; D gene unclear. Germline V CDR1 and CDR2: KGHSH, LQKENI. The CDR3 covers 15 residues. Partial CDR3 DNA: TGTGCCAGCTCAACACTTAGCGGGTCCGAAGATACC. Its protein product is CASSTLSGSEDT. The CDR3 reads in full as CASSTLSGSEDTYTF.

The CDR3 is CASSELAGDTDTQYF. CDR3 bases read: TGTGCCAGCAGTGAACTAGCGGGGGACACAGATACG. V gene TRBV6-4 combines with J gene TRBJ2-3; 11 bases map to TRBD2. The read finishes 3 residues shy of the CDR3 end, and the germline J gene is used to complete it. Trimming took 3 bases from V and 2 from J; bases not matched to a gene: 1. In germline, CDR1 is MRHNA, CDR2 SNTAGT. CDR3 length: 15 amino acids.

About this clone: Read sequence stops 3 residues before the CDR3 end, and the germline J gene provides the missing end. The chain employs TRBV6-2 or TRBV6-3 and TRBJ1-2; 8 bases map to TRBD1. The V segment lost 6 bases and the J segment 4 bases; nucleotides outside the gene matches: 7. Germline lookup yields CDR1 MNHEY and CDR2 SVGEGT. There are 14 residues in the CDR3. The DNA read from the CDR3 is TGTGCCAGCAGCCGGAAGACAGGGGTCTATGGC. Encoded protein: CASSRKTGVYG. From start to end, the CDR3 is CASSRKTGVYGYTF.

About this clone: The read ends 3 residues early relative to the CDR3; the germline J gene fills the gap. The sample holds other DNA sequences that translate to the same CDR3. The genes are TRBV18 and TRBJ1-3, with 7 nucleotides matching TRBD1. The CDR3 has 17 residues. Per the germline V gene, CDR1 is KGHSH and CDR2 is LQKENI. Trimming cost V 6 bases and J 2 bases; bases outside gene matches: 13. This CDR3 reads CASSPSGTAGTGNTIYF. The sequenced CDR3 bases are TGTGCCAGCTCGCCGTCCGGGACAGCCGGCACTGGAAACACC.

The CDR3 bases that were read are TGTGCCAGCAGCCTAGACAGGGGCACTGAA. Encoded protein: CASSLDRGTE. The whole CDR3 protein is CASSLDRGTEAFF. The chain uses TRBV2 and TRBJ1-1; TRBD1 aligns across 8 bases. The missing CDR3 end, 3 residues past where the read stops, is filled in from the germline J gene. Germline values: CDR1 SNHLY, CDR2 FYNNEI. Trimming removed 6 bases from V and 4 bases from J; junction bases left unmatched: 4. The CDR3 extends over 13 amino acids.

Concerning this clone: The read ends 3 residues shy of where the CDR3 ends; the end is completed using the germline J gene. The chain couples TRBV7-9 to TRBJ1-2; D is unresolved. Germline CDR1 is SEHNR and CDR2 is FQNEAQ (reference sequence). V was shortened by 7 bases and J by 2 bases, with 11 bases between the two germline ends. The CDR3 loop spans 13 amino acids. The CDR3 DNA, read in part, is TGTGCCAGCACCCCGGAACTAAACTATGGC. Its protein product is CASTPELNYG. The full CDR3 is CASTPELNYGYTF.

As concerns this clone: The sequence runs out 3 residues before the end of the CDR3; the remainder is reconstructed from the germline J gene. The chain combines TRBV4-1 with TRBJ2-7, with TRBD2 matching 9 bases. The V gene end was trimmed by 0 bases and the J gene end by 1 base; junction bases not matched to a gene: 10. CDR1 is MGHRA and CDR2 is YSYEKL in the germline V gene. This CDR3 spans 18 amino acids. The CDR3 is CASSQDRGGGVRSYEQYF. Partial CDR3 DNA: TGCGCCAGCAGCCAAGATAGGGGCGGGGGGGTGCGTTCCTACGAG.

A word on this clone: The CDR3 end is not reached by the read, which stops 3 residues before it; the germline J gene fills it in. This chain uses TRBV5-4 with TRBJ2-2; the D gene is possibly TRBD2 (5 bases). Germline CDR1 is SGHNT and CDR2 is YYREEE (reference sequence). The CDR3 extends over 15 amino acids. Trimming took 4 bases from V and 5 from J, leaving 15 bases between them. The CDR3 DNA, read in part, is TGTGCCAGCAGCGTGACTGGAGGCATAACCGGGGAG. Protein sequence: CASSVTGGITGE. The entire CDR3 is CASSVTGGITGELFF. Full variable domain (missing parts from reference TRBV5-4 and TRBJ2-2): ETGVTQSPTHLIKTRGQQVTLRCSSQSGHNTVSWYQQALGQGPQFIFQYYREEENGRGNFPPRFSGLQFPNYSSELNVNALELDDSALYLCASSVTGGITGELFFGEGSRLTVL.

Concerning this clone: The read gets to within 3 residues of the CDR3 end, and the germline J gene fills in the rest. V is TRBV5-1 and J is TRBJ2-3; TRBD1 might be the D (6 bases). Trimming removed 4 bases from V and 4 bases from J, with 25 bases in between. CDR3 length equals 18 residues. Germline CDR1 and CDR2: SGHRS and YFSETQ. The sequenced CDR3 bases are TGCGCCAGCAGCCCGTTTCCGCTACAGGGCTCTCCCCCAGATACG. Its translation is CASSPFPLQGSPPDT. The full CDR3 is CASSPFPLQGSPPDTQYF.

Comments on this clone: The read ends 3 residues shy of where the CDR3 ends; the end is completed using the germline J gene. J is TRBJ2-3 and V is TRBV20-1; D possibly corresponds to TRBD1 (7 bases). CDR3 length equals 14 residues. Germline V CDR1 and CDR2: DFQATT, SNEGSKA (reference sequence). The V end lost 4 bases, the J end lost 6 bases, and 17 bases lay between the germline ends. The sequenced CDR3 bases are TGCAGTGCTATGACAGGGTGGGGGGTGGATACG. It codes for CSAMTGWGVDT. The whole CDR3 is CSAMTGWGVDTQYF.

The CDR3 region is CASASYELNEQYF. CDR3 DNA, as far as it was read: TGTGCCAGCGCCTCCTACGAACTGAACGAG. The chain uses TRBV7-2 and TRBJ2-7, with D unclear. Read sequence stops 3 residues before the CDR3 end, and the germline J gene provides the missing end. The germline gives CDR1 SGHTA, CDR2 FQGNSA. V dropped 8 bases and J dropped 5 bases, with 16 bases sitting between them. CDR3 length: 13 residues.

As for this clone: The sequence runs out 3 residues before the end of the CDR3; the remainder is reconstructed from the germline J gene. The V gene is TRBV6-2 or TRBV6-3, the J gene TRBJ1-1; no clear D gene. Trimming removed 6 bases from V and 5 bases from J, with 10 bases in between. The CDR3 sequence is 12 residues long. Germline V gene data show CDR1 as MNHEY and CDR2 as SVGEGT. The CDR3 bases that were read are TGTGCCAGCAGGTTGTATCGGACTGAA. Translating gives CASRLYRTE. The complete CDR3 protein is CASRLYRTEAFF.

Partial CDR3 DNA: TGCAGCGTTGAAGTAACAGGTTTCATCGAG. Its translation is CSVEVTGFIE. The full CDR3 protein reads CSVEVTGFIEQYF. V and J are TRBV29-1 and TRBJ2-7; maybe TRBD1 (5 bases). The read halts 3 residues ahead of the CDR3 end, with the missing end drawn from the germline J gene. The germline V and J ends were trimmed by 1 base and 6 bases, with 13 bases remaining between them. CDR1 is SQVTM, CDR2 ANQGSEA, per germline. The CDR3 sequence is 13 residues long.

In regard to this clone: The CDR3 end falls 3 residues outside the read, so it is completed with the germline J gene. In the same sample, other DNA sequences code for this CDR3. The rearrangement joins TRBV18 to TRBJ1-2; D may be TRBD1 (6 bases). Germline loops: CDR1 KGHSH, CDR2 LQKENI. The CDR3 covers 16 residues. The CDR3 is CASSPGIAGGLYDYTF. The sequenced CDR3 bases are TGTGCCAGCTCACCCGGGATAGCGGGGGGGCTGTACGAC.

To note about this clone: Coverage ceases 3 residues before the CDR3 finishes, and the germline J gene fills in the end. The chain has TRBV19 and TRBJ1-5; 8 nucleotides agree with TRBD1. This CDR3 spans 18 amino acids. Germline V gene lookup returns CDR1 LNHDA and CDR2 SQIVND (reference sequence). V shed 3 bases, J shed 6 bases, and the junction held 16 bases outside the gene matches. Incomplete CDR3 DNA: TGTGCCAGTAGTATCGGTCGGGCAGGGGGCAAGGGTAGTCAGCCC. Translating it yields CASSIGRAGGKGSQP. From start to end, the CDR3 is CASSIGRAGGKGSQPQHF.

A note on this clone: The missing CDR3 end, 3 residues past where the read stops, is filled in from the germline J gene. The chain uses TRBV7-2 and TRBJ2-1; D unclear. The CDR3 has 10 residues. Germline loops: CDR1 SGHTA, CDR2 FQGNSA. Between the trimmed V and J ends, which lost 6 bases and 7 bases, there was a span of 4 bases. The CDR3 spells CASSINEQFF. The CDR3 DNA, read in part, is TGTGCCAGCAGTATTAATGAG.